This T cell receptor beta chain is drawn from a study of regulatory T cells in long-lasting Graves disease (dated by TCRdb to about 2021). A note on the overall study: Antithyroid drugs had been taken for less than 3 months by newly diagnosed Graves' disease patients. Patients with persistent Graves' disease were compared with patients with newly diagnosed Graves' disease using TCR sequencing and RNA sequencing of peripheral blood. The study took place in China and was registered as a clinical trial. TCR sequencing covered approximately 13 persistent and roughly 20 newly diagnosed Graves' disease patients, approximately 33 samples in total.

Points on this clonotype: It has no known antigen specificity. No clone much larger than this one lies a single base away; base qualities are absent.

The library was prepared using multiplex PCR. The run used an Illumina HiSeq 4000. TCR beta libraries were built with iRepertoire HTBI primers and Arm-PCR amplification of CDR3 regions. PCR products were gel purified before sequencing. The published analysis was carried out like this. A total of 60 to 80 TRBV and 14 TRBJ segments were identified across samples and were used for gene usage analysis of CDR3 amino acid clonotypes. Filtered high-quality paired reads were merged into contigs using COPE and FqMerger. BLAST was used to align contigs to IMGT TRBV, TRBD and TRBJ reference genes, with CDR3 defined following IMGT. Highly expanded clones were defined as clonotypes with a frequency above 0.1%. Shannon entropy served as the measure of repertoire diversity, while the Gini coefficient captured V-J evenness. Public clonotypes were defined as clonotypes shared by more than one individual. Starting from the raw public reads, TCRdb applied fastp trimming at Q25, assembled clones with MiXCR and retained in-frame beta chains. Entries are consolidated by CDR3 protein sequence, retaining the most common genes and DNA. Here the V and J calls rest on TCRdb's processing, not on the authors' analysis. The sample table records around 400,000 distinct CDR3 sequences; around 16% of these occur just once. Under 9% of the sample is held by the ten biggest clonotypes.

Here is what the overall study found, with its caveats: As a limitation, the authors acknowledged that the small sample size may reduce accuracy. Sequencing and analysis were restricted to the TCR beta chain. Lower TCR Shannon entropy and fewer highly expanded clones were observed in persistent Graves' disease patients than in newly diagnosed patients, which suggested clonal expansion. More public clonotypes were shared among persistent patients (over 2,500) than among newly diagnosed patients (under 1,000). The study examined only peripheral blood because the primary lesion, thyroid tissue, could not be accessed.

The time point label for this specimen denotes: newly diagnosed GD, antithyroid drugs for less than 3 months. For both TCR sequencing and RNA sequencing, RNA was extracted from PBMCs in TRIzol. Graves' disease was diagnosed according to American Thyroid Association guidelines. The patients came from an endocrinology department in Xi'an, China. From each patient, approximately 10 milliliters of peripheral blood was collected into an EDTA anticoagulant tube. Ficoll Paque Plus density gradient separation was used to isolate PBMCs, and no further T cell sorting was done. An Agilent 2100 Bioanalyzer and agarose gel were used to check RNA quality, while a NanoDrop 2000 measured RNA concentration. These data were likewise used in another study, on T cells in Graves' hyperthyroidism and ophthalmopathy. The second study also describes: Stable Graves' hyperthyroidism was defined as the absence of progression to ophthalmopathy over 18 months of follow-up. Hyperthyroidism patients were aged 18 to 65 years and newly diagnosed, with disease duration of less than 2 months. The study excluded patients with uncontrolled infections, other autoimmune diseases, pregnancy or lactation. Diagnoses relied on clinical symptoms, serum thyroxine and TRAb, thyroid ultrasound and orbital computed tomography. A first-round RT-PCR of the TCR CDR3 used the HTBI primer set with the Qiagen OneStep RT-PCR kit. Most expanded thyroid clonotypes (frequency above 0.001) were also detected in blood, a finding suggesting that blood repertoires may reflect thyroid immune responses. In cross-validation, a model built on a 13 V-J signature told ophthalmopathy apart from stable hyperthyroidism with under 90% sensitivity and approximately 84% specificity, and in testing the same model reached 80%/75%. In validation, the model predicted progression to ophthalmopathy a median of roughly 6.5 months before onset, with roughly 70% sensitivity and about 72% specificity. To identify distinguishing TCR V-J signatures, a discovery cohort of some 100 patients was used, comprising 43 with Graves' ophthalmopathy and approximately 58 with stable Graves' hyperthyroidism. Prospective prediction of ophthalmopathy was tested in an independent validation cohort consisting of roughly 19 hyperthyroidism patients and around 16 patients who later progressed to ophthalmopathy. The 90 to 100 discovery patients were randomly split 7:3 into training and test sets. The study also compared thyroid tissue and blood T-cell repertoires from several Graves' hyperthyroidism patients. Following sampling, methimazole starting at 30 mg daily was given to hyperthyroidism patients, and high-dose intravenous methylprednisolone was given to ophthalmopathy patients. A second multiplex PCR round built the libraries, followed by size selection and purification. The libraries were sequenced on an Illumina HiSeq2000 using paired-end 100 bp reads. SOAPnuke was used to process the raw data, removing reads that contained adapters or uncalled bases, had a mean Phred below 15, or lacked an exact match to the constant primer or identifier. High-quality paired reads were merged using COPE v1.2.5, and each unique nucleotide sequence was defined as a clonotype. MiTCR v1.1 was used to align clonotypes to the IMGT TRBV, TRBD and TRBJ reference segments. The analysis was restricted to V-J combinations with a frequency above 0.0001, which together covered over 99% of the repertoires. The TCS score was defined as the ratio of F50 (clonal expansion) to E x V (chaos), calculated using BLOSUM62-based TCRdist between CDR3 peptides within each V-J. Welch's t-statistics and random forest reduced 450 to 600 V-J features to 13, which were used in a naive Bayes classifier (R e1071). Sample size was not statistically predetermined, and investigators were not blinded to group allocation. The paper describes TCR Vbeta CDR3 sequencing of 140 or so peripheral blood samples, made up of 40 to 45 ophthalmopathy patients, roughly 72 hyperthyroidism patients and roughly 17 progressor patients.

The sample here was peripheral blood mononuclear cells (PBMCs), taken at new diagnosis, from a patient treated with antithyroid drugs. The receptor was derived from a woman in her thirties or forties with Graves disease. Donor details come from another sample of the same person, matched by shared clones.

Read as DNA, the sequence is TGTGCCTGGAGTTCTGCTATTCGGGTAGATTCACCCCTCCACTTT. This sequence encodes CAWSSAIRVDSPLHF. The V and J segments used are TRBV30 and TRBJ1-6, with an unclear D gene assignment. Between the V and J ends, shortened by 2 bases and 8 bases respectively, the junction contains 16 bases. From the germline V gene (reference sequence), CDR1 is GTSNPN and CDR2 is SVGIG. There are 15 amino acids in the CDR3, from cysteine to phenylalanine inclusive. CDR3 DNA only is kept here, 45 bases in frame from base 1.